These 21 T cell receptor beta chains share one sample of origin, sequenced in a study of response to subunit inactivated influenza vaccine. MiXCR was run by TCRdb on the RT-PCR reads, yielding one entry per CDR3 protein. The sample includes under 550,000 distinct CDR3 sequences, 6.5% to 8% seen only once; the top ten take around 13%. The material was PBMCs from blood, obtained around 25 months after vaccination. These receptor sequences come from a man aged 50 to 75 who received an inactivated influenza vaccine.

This sequence joins TRBV5-8 and TRBJ2-2, with D perhaps matching TRBD2 (6 bases). The germline V gene encodes CDR1 SGHTS and CDR2 YDEGEE. Trimming pared 4 bases from V and 4 bases from J, leaving 14 bases between. The length of the CDR3 is 15 residues. CDR3 sequence: CASSKWAGGTGELFF. The CDR3 DNA reads as TGTGCCAGCAGCAAATGGGCCGGGGGCACCGGGGAGCTGTTTTTT.

This clonotype was observed many times. The rearrangement links TRBV5-5 to TRBJ2-1; 10 nucleotides line up with TRBD2. CDR1 and CDR2 (germline): SGHKS, YYEKEE (reference sequence). With V trimmed by 1 base and J by 4 bases, 2 bases remained unmatched. The length of the CDR3 is 15 residues. The CDR3 protein is CASSLTSGVYNEQFF. The CDR3 DNA is TGTGCCAGCAGCTTGACTAGCGGGGTATACAATGAGCAGTTCTTC.

This clonotype has a count of ten or more. The chain carries TRBV28 and TRBJ1-2, with TRBD1 matching 7 bases. Unmatched junction bases numbered 12, after V lost 6 bases and J lost 8 bases. Germline lookup yields CDR1 MDHEN and CDR2 SYDVKM. The CDR3 totals 14 residues. This chain's CDR3 is CASSRANRGRGYTF. CDR3 bases: TGTGCCAGCAGCAGAGCTAACAGGGGTCGAGGCTACACCTTC.

This clonotype was detected many times. The gene calls are TRBV28 and TRBJ2-1; TRBD2 aligns across 10 bases. After removal of 5 bases from V and 8 bases from J, the junction contained 3 bases not matched to a gene. The CDR3 length is 13 residues. Germline loops: CDR1 MDHEN, CDR2 SYDVKM. The DNA for the CDR3 is TGTGCCAGCAGTCCTAGCGGGGGTTATGAGCAGTTCTTC. This codes for CASSPSGGYEQFF.

This clonotype turned up a few times. The J gene is TRBJ2-3, the V gene TRBV7-2; D possibly corresponds to TRBD1 (9 bases). There are 15 residues in the CDR3. Trimming shortened V by 6 bases and J by 6 bases, and 19 bases separated the two germline ends. CDR1 and CDR2 (germline): SGHTA, FQGNSA. CDR3 in DNA: TGTGCCAGCAGACTTACAGGGGGCGGGGGGGATACGCAGTATTTT. Amino acids: CASRLTGGGGDTQYF.

This clonotype appeared many times. The chain couples TRBV19 to TRBJ2-1, with 7 bases lining up with TRBD1. Per germline, CDR1 LNHDA and CDR2 SQIVND (reference sequence). Trimming took 7 bases from V and 6 from J; bases not matched to a gene: 12. The CDR3 runs 15 residues. The CDR3 protein is CASTPGRGPGNEQFF. The CDR3 nucleotides read TGTGCCAGTACCCCCGGTAGGGGGCCGGGCAATGAGCAGTTCTTC.

This clonotype was detected many times. This sequence joins TRBV27 and TRBJ2-7; 7 positions agree with TRBD1. The germline gives CDR1 MNHEY, CDR2 SMNVEV (reference sequence). V lost 4 bases, J lost 9 bases, and 6 bases stayed unmatched. The CDR3 sequence is 12 residues long. In DNA, the CDR3 is TGTGCCAGCAGTTACACAGGGGCAAGGCAGTACTTC. It is translated as CASSYTGARQYF.

The sample holds many counts of this clonotype. The chain has TRBV12-3 or TRBV12-4 and TRBJ2-7; 12 bases are a match to TRBD2. With 6 bases clipped from V and 1 base from J, the junction kept 7 bases outside the gene matches. The CDR3 length is 16 residues. For the CDR3, the DNA is TGTGCCAGCAGCTTCATGGGGACTAGCGGGTCCTACGAGCAGTACTTC. Protein product: CASSFMGTSGSYEQYF.

This clonotype was observed at least ten times. CDR3: CAISSGFTFNEQFF. Here the CDR3 DNA reads TGTGCCATCAGTAGTGGCTTTACCTTCAATGAGCAGTTCTTC. J is TRBJ2-1 and V is TRBV10-3; D is uncertain. Trimming took 5 bases from V and 6 from J, leaving 14 bases between them. CDR1 is ENHRY and CDR2 is SYGVKD in the germline V gene. The CDR3 consists of 14 residues.

This clonotype occurred many times. V and J are TRBV27 and TRBJ1-1, with D hard to call. The CDR3 contains 17 residues. CDR1 MNHEY and CDR2 SMNVEV come from the germline V gene (reference sequence). The ends were cut back, 5 bases at V and 6 bases at J, with 25 bases in the middle. The CDR3 bases are TGTGCCAGCAGTACCTCCGGTAGAGGGTGGGAGAAGGCTGAAGCTTTCTTT. Its protein product is CASSTSGRGWEKAEAFF.

In its sample, this clonotype was seen many times. J is TRBJ1-5 and V is TRBV12-3 or TRBV12-4; 10 nucleotides agree with TRBD1. V dropped 3 bases and J dropped 1; count of bases not matched to a gene: 6. The CDR3 loop spans 17 amino acids. The CDR3 reads CASSLKGQGGSNQPQHF. The DNA of the CDR3 is TGTGCCAGCAGTTTGAAAGGACAGGGGGGAAGCAATCAGCCCCAGCATTTT.

This clonotype occurred a few times. The J gene is TRBJ2-1, the V gene TRBV20-1; TRBD2 aligns across 8 bases. Germline lookup yields CDR1 DFQATT and CDR2 SNEGSKA (reference sequence). V was clipped by 3 bases and J by 4 bases; unmatched bases: 8. This CDR3 is 15 amino acids long. The CDR3 bases are TGCAGTGCTAGCCCTAGCGGGTTTGCATACAATGAGCAGTTCTTC. It codes for CSASPSGFAYNEQFF.

This clonotype showed up just a few times. V usage is TRBV6-2 or TRBV6-3 and J usage is TRBJ2-2; D remains ambiguous. The germline V gene encodes CDR1 MNHEY and CDR2 SVGEGT. The ends were cut back, 5 bases at V and 8 bases at J, with 9 bases in the middle. This CDR3 comprises 12 residues. The CDR3 bases are TGTGCCAGCAGTAAACCCTTGGGGGAGCTGTTTTTT. It is translated as CASSKPLGELFF.

The J gene is TRBJ2-2, the V gene TRBV20-1; D may be TRBD2 (5 bases). Per germline, CDR1 DFQATT and CDR2 SNEGSKA (reference sequence). Trimming removed 6 bases from V and 5 bases from J, with 13 bases in between. The CDR3 is made up of 13 amino acids. CDR3 loop: CSAPGRRTGELFF. CDR3 sequence (DNA): TGCAGTGCCCCGGGAAGACGGACCGGGGAGCTGTTTTTT.

This clonotype was counted between two and nine times. The rearrangement joins TRBV3-1 to TRBJ2-1, with D possibly matching TRBD2 (6 bases). The CDR3 totals 16 residues. Trimming left V 2 bases short and J 0 bases short, with 11 bases between. CDR1 is LGHDT, CDR2 YNNKEL, per germline (reference sequence). The CDR3 here is CASSQFGGSSYNEQFF. Written as DNA, the CDR3 is TGTGCCAGCAGCCAATTCGGAGGGAGCTCCTACAATGAGCAGTTCTTC.

This clonotype was counted ten times or more. The chain couples TRBV7-7 to TRBJ2-5; D perhaps matches TRBD1 (6 bases). The CDR3 consists of 15 residues. Germline CDR1 SSHAT, CDR2 FNYEAQ (reference sequence). Trimming pared 4 bases from V and 4 bases from J, leaving 16 bases between. This CDR3 reads CASSSQTGPGETQYF. Written as DNA, the CDR3 is TGTGCCAGCAGCTCCCAGACAGGCCCGGGAGAGACCCAGTACTTC.

This clonotype was picked up a small number of times. V gene TRBV20-1 combines with J gene TRBJ2-7; D perhaps matches TRBD2 (5 bases). V lost 4 bases, J lost 0 bases, and 13 bases lay in between. This CDR3 has 14 residues. Looked up from germline, CDR1 is DFQATT and CDR2 is SNEGSKA (reference sequence). In DNA form, the CDR3 reads TGCAGTGCTAACAGTCGACTAAGCTCCTACGAGCAGTACTTC. Translation gives CSANSRLSSYEQYF.

This clonotype has ten or more counts. The rearrangement uses TRBV5-1 and TRBJ2-1; 9 bases are shared with TRBD2. Germline CDR1 reads SGHRS; CDR2 reads YFSETQ. V gave up 2 bases and J gave up 4 bases; unmatched junction bases: 4. CDR3 length equals 15 residues. This CDR3 reads CASSLAGGLYNEQFF. CDR3 in DNA: TGCGCCAGCAGCTTAGCGGGGGGCTTGTACAATGAGCAGTTCTTC. Full variable domain (missing parts from reference TRBV5-1 and TRBJ2-1): KAGVTQTPRYLIKTRGQQVTLSCSPISGHRSVSWYQQTPGQGLQFLFEYFSETQRNKGNFPGRFSGRQFSNSRSEMNVSTLELGDSALYLCASSLAGGLYNEQFFGPGTRLTVL.

The sample holds a few counts of this clonotype. The chain has TRBV4-2 and TRBJ1-2, with 7 bases identical to TRBD1. The CDR3 is made up of 16 amino acids. Trimming removed 2 bases from V and 8 bases from J; junction bases left unmatched: 14. CDR1 and CDR2 (germline): LGHNA, YNFKEQ. The CDR3 reads CASSQTRHTTGKGYTF. The CDR3 DNA sequence: TGTGCCAGCAGCCAAACCAGACACACGACAGGGAAGGGCTACACCTTC.

This clonotype was observed a handful of times. The chain couples TRBV7-9 to TRBJ2-1, with D possibly matching TRBD1 (6 bases). This CDR3 is built from 12 residues. Germline V CDR1 and CDR2: SEHNR, FQNEAQ (reference sequence). The V end lost 4 bases, the J end lost 8 bases, and 9 bases lay between the germline ends. The DNA for the CDR3 is TGTGCCAGCAGCTCCACAGGGCATGAGCAGTTCTTC. It encodes CASSSTGHEQFF.

The V call is TRBV12-3 or TRBV12-4, the J call TRBJ2-7; D is possibly TRBD1 (5 bases). This CDR3 is built from 12 residues. V was pared by 6 bases and J by 5 bases, with 11 bases between. CDR3 loop: CASSDRQHEQYF. CDR3 DNA sequence: TGTGCCAGCAGCGATAGACAGCACGAGCAGTACTTC.